This T cell receptor (beta chain) was sequenced for a study of T-cell memory formation after mild COVID-19. TCRdb ran MiXCR on the 5' RACE reads and lists one entry per CDR3 protein. This sample has more than 150,000 distinct CDR3 sequences, with under 20% found just once. V shed 5 bases, J shed 10 bases, and the junction held 8 bases outside the gene matches. Germline values: CDR1 SGHTA, CDR2 FQGNSA. The CDR3 extends over 13 amino acids. This chain joins TRBV7-2 and TRBJ2-1, with 7 bases aligning to TRBD2. The clonotype originates from a man between 18 and 35 years old who had mild COVID-19 (a few samples of this study predate the infection). Cell type and time point are not known. The sequenced sample consisted of PBMCs or a T cell subset sorted from them (not recorded which). CDR3 region: CASSPWEGTEQFF. The CDR3 DNA is TGTGCCAGCAGCCCCTGGGAGGGGACCGAGCAGTTCTTC.